These 20 T cell receptor beta chains were sequenced from one sample in a study of blood T cells in healthy people across ages. A second PCR of 7 to 11 cycles used a sample-barcoded 5' primer and a J-beta primer mix. MiXCR, run by TCRdb on the 5' RACE reads, gives a single entry per CDR3 protein. The data show some 760,000 distinct CDR3 sequences, around 25% seen once. This sample was also put to use in a study of T cells of mothers and their children.

The specimen sequenced was blood. The receptors originated from a boy younger than 18 in good health.

The chain has TRBV12-3 or TRBV12-4 and TRBJ1-1, with 7 bases identical to TRBD1. V gave up 0 bases and J gave up 7 bases; unmatched junction bases: 2. CDR3 size: 13 residues. The CDR3 is CASSLAGGNEAFF. The CDR3, as DNA: TGTGCCAGCAGTTTAGCAGGGGGCAATGAAGCTTTCTTT.

In this sample, this clonotype turned up a few times. The chain carries TRBV10-3 and TRBJ2-3; possible D gene TRBD1, 6 bases. The germline gives CDR1 ENHRY, CDR2 SYGVKD. V lost 5 bases and J lost 5, with 17 bases in between. The CDR3 covers 15 residues. The CDR3 DNA follows: TGTGCCATCAGTCCCGGGACAAGGGAAAAAGATACGCAGTATTTT. Its translation is CAISPGTREKDTQYF.

The chain has TRBV9 and TRBJ2-5; D is unclear. Gene TRBJ2-1 matches the end of the DNA better, so the J call may be wrong. This CDR3 has 14 amino acids. CDR1 is SGDLS, CDR2 YYNGEE, per germline. CDR3 nucleotides: TGTGCCAGCAGCGTGAGTATGTCGTACAATGAGCAGTTCTTC. This encodes CASSVSMSYNEQFF.

This clonotype showed up just once. V gene TRBV2 combines with J gene TRBJ2-1; 15 bases fit TRBD2. The germline CDR1 and CDR2 sequences are SNHLY and FYNNEI. The CDR3 runs 15 residues. V shed 6 bases, J shed 6 bases, and the junction held 3 bases outside the gene matches. CDR3 DNA: TGTGCCAGCAGGAAGGGACTAGCGGGAGGCAATGAGCAGTTCTTC. Its translation is CASRKGLAGGNEQFF.

J is TRBJ2-1 and V is TRBV7-9; D is uncertain. With 3 bases removed from V and 7 bases from J, the gap between germline ends came to 13 bases. This CDR3 is 14 amino acids long. Germline V CDR1 and CDR2: SEHNR, FQNEAQ (reference sequence). CDR3 loop: CASSFTIGKNEQFF. The CDR3 nucleotides read TGTGCCAGCAGCTTTACTATAGGGAAGAATGAGCAGTTCTTC.

This clonotype has just a few counts. V usage is TRBV5-1 and J usage is TRBJ2-7, with D perhaps matching TRBD1 (8 bases). CDR1 is SGHRS and CDR2 is YFSETQ in the germline V gene. Trimming cost V 1 base and J 6 bases, with 17 bases left between them. This CDR3 spans 15 amino acids. CDR3 nucleotides: TGCGCCAGCAGCTTGTCCGGACAGGGCGGGGGCGAGCAGTACTTC. Its translation is CASSLSGQGGGEQYF.

V and J are TRBV5-1 and TRBJ2-2, with a possible D match to TRBD2 (7 bases). The CDR3 has 16 residues. CDR1 is SGHRS, CDR2 YFSETQ, per germline. Between the trimmed V and J ends, which lost 6 bases and 2 bases, there was a span of 17 bases. CDR3 DNA: TGCGCCAGCACCCCAAGGGCGGGGGCCAACACCGGGGAGCTGTTTTTT. It yields the protein CASTPRAGANTGELFF. Supplemented by reference TRBV5-1 and TRBJ2-2, the full variable domain reads KAGVTQTPRYLIKTRGQQVTLSCSPISGHRSVSWYQQTPGQGLQFLFEYFSETQRNKGNFPGRFSGRQFSNSRSEMNVSTLELGDSALYLCASTPRAGANTGELFFGEGSRLTVL.

The chain uses TRBV15 and TRBJ1-5; no definite D call. CDR1 is LNHNV and CDR2 is YYDKDF in the germline V gene (reference sequence). This CDR3 contains 16 residues. V lost 1 base and J lost 2, with 12 bases in between. The CDR3 spells CATSRVREWGNQPQHF. CDR3 in DNA: TGTGCCACCAGCAGAGTAAGGGAATGGGGCAATCAGCCCCAGCATTTT.

This chain links TRBV20-1 with TRBJ2-7; D not resolved. The CDR3 sequence is 14 residues long. V was shortened by 0 bases and J by 1 base, with 10 bases between the two germline ends. Per germline, CDR1 DFQATT and CDR2 SNEGSKA (reference sequence). The CDR3 DNA is TGCAGTGCTAGAGAGTATAAGGGATCCTACGAGCAGTACTTC. Residues: CSAREYKGSYEQYF.

This clonotype has a handful of counts. The V and J genes are TRBV7-3 and TRBJ2-2; a weak D match, TRBD1 (6 bases). Germline assignment: CDR1 SGHTA and CDR2 FQGTGA. The CDR3 runs 13 residues. The V gene lost 5 bases and the J gene lost 7 bases, with 11 bases spanning the gap. The CDR3 bases are TGTGCCAGCAGCACTATGGACAGCGGGGAGCTGTTTTTT. It codes for CASSTMDSGELFF. Supplemented by reference TRBV7-3 and TRBJ2-2, the full variable domain reads GAGVSQTPSNKVTEKGKYVELRCDPISGHTALYWYRQSLGQGPEFLIYFQGTGAADDSGLPNDRFFAVRPEGSVSTLKIQRTERGDSAVYLCASSTMDSGELFFGEGSRLTVL.

The chain couples TRBV7-8 to TRBJ2-5, with D maybe TRBD2 (5 bases). This CDR3 comprises 15 residues. V was shortened by 2 bases and J by 10 bases, with 20 bases between the two germline ends. Germline lookup yields CDR1 SGHVS and CDR2 FQNEAQ. The DNA for the CDR3 is TGTGCCAGCAGCTTAAAGCCGGGCCCCGGGGATAGCCAGTACTTC. This gives the protein CASSLKPGPGDSQYF.

This clonotype was recorded many times. This chain's CDR3 is CASSLDYGGGWRETQYF. The CDR3 DNA follows: TGTGCCAGCAGCTTAGACTACGGAGGGGGCTGGCGAGAGACCCAGTACTTC. The chain is built from TRBV7-2 and TRBJ2-5, with a weak D call TRBD1 (7 bases). The CDR3 has 17 residues. The V gene's germline CDR1 is SGHTA and CDR2 FQGNSA. The V and J ends lost 1 base and 4 bases respectively, with 19 bases between them.

In this sample, this clonotype turned up a few times. The chain is built from TRBV9 and TRBJ2-5; 7 bases match TRBD1. The CDR3 contains 16 residues. The J segment lost 5 bases and the V segment lost 4 bases, leaving 14 bases of the junction unmatched. CDR1 is SGDLS and CDR2 is YYNGEE in the germline V gene. The CDR3 loop is CASSPRGDRTYETQYF. CDR3 in DNA: TGTGCCAGCAGCCCCCGTGGGGACAGAACGTATGAGACCCAGTACTTC.

This clonotype was found a few times. The chain joins TRBV20-1 to TRBJ2-5; 10 bases are a match to TRBD1. This CDR3 has 14 amino acids. V lost 5 bases, J lost 5 bases, and 8 bases stayed unmatched. CDR1 DFQATT and CDR2 SNEGSKA come from the germline V gene (reference sequence). CDR3 amino acids: CSALRTGGLETQYF. The CDR3 DNA reads as TGCAGTGCTCTTAGGACAGGGGGTTTGGAGACCCAGTACTTC.

This chain connects TRBV29-1 to TRBJ1-2; no definite D call. V dropped 1 base and J dropped 6 bases, with 6 bases sitting between them. The germline V gene encodes CDR1 SQVTM and CDR2 ANQGSEA. The CDR3 loop spans 11 amino acids. The CDR3 loop reads CSVEGAHGYTF. Written as DNA, the CDR3 is TGCAGCGTTGAAGGGGCGCATGGCTACACCTTC. The full variable domain, rest sourced from reference TRBV29-1 and TRBJ1-2, is SAVISQKPSRDICQRGTSLTIQCQVDSQVTMMFWYRQQPGQSLTLIATANQGSEATYESGFVIDKFPISRPNLTFSTLTVSNMSPEDSSIYLCSVEGAHGYTFGSGTRLTVV.

This CDR3 reads CASTGNSYEQYF. The CDR3 DNA is TGTGCCAGCACCGGCAACTCCTACGAGCAGTACTTC. The chain combines TRBV2 with TRBJ2-7; D not resolved. V was pared by 7 bases and J by 0 bases, with 7 bases between. CDR1 is SNHLY and CDR2 is FYNNEI in the germline V gene. There are 12 residues in the CDR3.

This clonotype turned up a few times. V gene TRBV28 combines with J gene TRBJ1-2; TRBD1 agrees at 8 bases. Germline V gene lookup returns CDR1 MDHEN and CDR2 SYDVKM. J was trimmed by 1 base and V by 6 bases; bases with no gene match: 4. This CDR3 region has 14 residues. This chain's CDR3 is CASSRDRINYGYTF. DNA of the CDR3: TGTGCCAGCAGCCGGGACAGGATTAACTATGGCTACACCTTC.

This rearrangement joins TRBV4-1 to TRBJ2-3, with D tentatively TRBD1 or TRBD2 (5 bases each). Germline CDR1 reads MGHRA; CDR2 reads YSYEKL. CDR3 length equals 16 residues. V lost 6 bases and J lost 0, with 16 bases in between. The CDR3 DNA follows: TGCGCCAGCAGTTCCGGGGCCCCCACTAGCACAGATACGCAGTATTTT. Amino acid sequence: CASSSGAPTSTDTQYF.

Ten or more counts support this clonotype. The rearrangement links TRBV18 to TRBJ1-2; the D gene is possibly TRBD1 (6 bases). CDR3 length: 13 residues. Trimming removed 3 bases from V and 5 bases from J, with 10 bases in between. Germline V gene data show CDR1 as KGHSH and CDR2 as LQKENI. The CDR3 DNA is TGTGCCAGCTCACCGGAGGGGGATTATGGCTACACCTTC. Its protein is CASSPEGDYGYTF.

As to this clonotype: An end of the junction does not agree with germline; a read error may underlie this. The rearrangement uses TRBV7-9 and TRBJ2-1; TRBD1 matches 8 bases. Germline assignment: CDR1 SEHNR and CDR2 FQNEAQ (reference sequence). The CDR3 spans 11 residues. Here the CDR3 DNA reads TGCGGACAGGGCTTAATCAATGAGCAGTTCTTC. It yields the protein CGQGLINEQFF.